These T cell receptor beta chains were read from a single sample in a study of T cells after yellow fever vaccination. MiXCR, applied by TCRdb to the 5' RACE reads, yields one record per CDR3 protein. The sample holds some 320,000 distinct CDR3 sequences, 7.5% to 9.5% seen once. The sample consisted of CD4+ T cells sorted from PBMCs, taken 5 days after the yellow fever booster vaccination. The source is a man in his late teens or twenties who received the YFV17D yellow fever vaccine. Each CDR3 is given with its conserved first and last residue. The order of the fields is V gene, J gene, CDR3 protein.

TRBV28	TRBJ1-2	CASSSPDQTGGLYGYTF
TRBV5-6	TRBJ1-5	CASSRRVGGIYQPQHF
TRBV5-1	TRBJ2-4	CASSLDGGLNIQYF
TRBV5-1	TRBJ2-1	CASSRGQSAIDYNEQFF
TRBV5-1	TRBJ1-1	CASSERVNTEAFF
TRBV12-3/TRBV12-4	TRBJ1-2	CASRSGQGGGYTF
TRBV6-6	TRBJ1-1	CASRPTEGRKAFF
TRBV10-3	TRBJ1-4	CAIGTGRLFF
TRBV20-1	TRBJ1-4	CSAPQRLREKLFF
TRBV12-3/TRBV12-4	TRBJ1-1	CASSSTPRTAGTEAFF
TRBV7-7	TRBJ2-3	CASSPGVAGDTQYF
TRBV6-5	TRBJ1-5	CASSDTGVGQPQHF
TRBV7-2	TRBJ2-3	CASSLGGYSTDTQYF
TRBV20-1	TRBJ2-7	CSAPQRGGHEQYF
TRBV20-1	TRBJ2-4	CSALGGLAKNIQYF
TRBV5-1	TRBJ1-5	CASSLEGENNQPQHF
TRBV28	TRBJ1-3	CASSAGTGSGNTIYF
TRBV18	TRBJ2-1	CASSRPGTRPFF
TRBV7-3	TRBJ2-1	CASSPSGGAYEQFF
TRBV7-9	TRBJ2-7	CASSSLLAEQYF
TRBV6-5	TRBJ1-1	CASSYSVLGDTEAFF
TRBV25-1	TRBJ1-4	CASSDLFNEKLFF
TRBV6-2/TRBV6-3	TRBJ1-2	CASEDRGYGYTF
TRBV27	TRBJ2-7	CASSLRGGTGGQYF
TRBV4-3	TRBJ1-5	CASSRHQGNGWSNQPQHF
TRBV11-1	TRBJ2-2	CASSPRSGALGTGELFF
TRBV4-3	TRBJ1-6	CASSQDRRQGSGNSPLHF
TRBV5-1	TRBJ2-5	CASSPGPTGDGETQYF
TRBV7-8	TRBJ1-5	CASSLGRFTRGNQPQHF
TRBV4-3	TRBJ2-3	CASSQDRRWDTDTQYF
TRBV6-5	TRBJ1-6	CASSPDRGPLHF
TRBV5-1	TRBJ2-7	CASSLALRAGYEQYF
TRBV7-2	TRBJ2-5	CASSLVTRLETQYF
TRBV29-1	TRBJ2-5	CSVGGRTGEKETQYF
TRBV19	TRBJ1-5	CASSPTGGGGTRQPQHF
TRBV5-5	TRBJ2-5	CASSPGGIEETQYF
TRBV12-3/TRBV12-4	TRBJ1-2	CASNPSGGSMSYTF
TRBV4-1	TRBJ1-2	CASSQGLQHYGYTF
TRBV6-5	TRBJ1-6	CASSHRGTGGYNSPLHF
TRBV18	TRBJ2-1	CASSPTVADGFF
TRBV7-3	TRBJ2-3	CASSKSGGTADTQYF
TRBV18	TRBJ2-4	CASSPLAGGLSLAKNIQYF